Listed below are T cell receptor beta chains from one sample, sequenced in a study of shared clonotypes between healthy human individuals. TCRdb's table, derived via immunoSEQ multiplex PCR, lists solely in-frame clones and lacks some. The profile covers 450,000 to 500,000 clones, with almost 80% appearing a single time and around 12% taken by the ten largest. The sequencing input was PBMCs. The receptors here all came from a middle-aged woman in good health. Some clones in this sample may be carry-over from other donors' samples. Each CDR3 is given with its conserved first and last residue. D genes are given only for firm matches. Rows may omit the clone size; those that give it use once, few, many or a size class.

V	J	D	size	CDR3	DNA
TRBV11-3	TRBJ2-1	-	once	CASSFNPWSEQFF	TGTGCCAGCAGCTTTAACCCATGGAGTGAGCAGTTCTTC
TRBV7-3	TRBJ2-1	-	-	CASSLSYEAYNEQFF	TGTGCCAGCAGCTTAAGCTACGAGGCCTACAATGAGCAGTTCTTC
TRBV28	TRBJ1-3	-	once	CASSSIAYRYSGNTIYF	TGTGCCAGCAGTTCGATCGCCTACAGATACTCTGGAAACACCATATATTTT
TRBV29-1	TRBJ2-3	TRBD2	-	CSFWGTSGSHSTDTQYF	TGCAGCTTTTGGGGGACTAGCGGGTCACATAGCACAGATACGCAGTATTTT
TRBV27	TRBJ2-3	TRBD2	-	CASSLSQLAGYDTQYF	TGTGCCAGCAGTTTATCGCAACTAGCGGGATACGATACGCAGTATTTT
TRBV5-8	TRBJ2-7	-	-	CASSRGYEQYF	TGTGCCAGTAGCAGGGGCTACGAGCAGTACTTC
TRBV6-1	TRBJ2-3	-	-	CASMGFGGPGDTQYF	TGTGCCAGCATGGGTTTCGGCGGGCCGGGGGATACGCAGTATTTT
TRBV28	TRBJ2-5	TRBD2	-	CASSTTIGAGEQYF	TGTGCCAGCAGTACCACGATCGGGGCGGGGGAGCAGTACTTC
TRBV28	TRBJ1-5	-	-	CASFDSNQPQHF	TGTGCCAGCTTCGATAGCAATCAGCCCCAGCATTTT
TRBV6-5	TRBJ2-1	-	-	CASSYNHYNEQFF	TGTGCCAGCAGTTACAACCACTACAATGAGCAGTTCTTC
TRBV5-1	TRBJ2-5	-	-	CASRNGVFETQYF	TGCGCCAGCAGAAATGGCGTATTTGAGACCCAGTACTTC
TRBV18	TRBJ2-5	TRBD2	-	CASSPLQREGTQYF	TGTGCCAGCTCACCCCTTCAGAGGGAGGGAACCCAGTACTTC
TRBV7-6	TRBJ2-3	-	-	CASSAWRITDTQYF	TGTGCCAGCTCTGCCTGGAGGATCACAGATACGCAGTATTTT
TRBV5-4	TRBJ2-7	TRBD1	-	CASSLDLDRGRVEQYF	TGTGCCAGCAGCTTGGACTTGGACAGGGGACGGGTCGAGCAGTACTTC
TRBV5-1	TRBJ1-2	-	once	CASSPTGGGNYGYTF	TGCGCCAGCAGCCCCACAGGAGGGGGAAACTATGGCTACACCTTC
TRBV5-1	TRBJ1-1	-	-	CASSSQGTPGSEAFF	TGCGCCAGCAGCTCGCAGGGGACACCCGGATCTGAAGCTTTCTTT
TRBV30	TRBJ1-6	-	-	CASRAGSSYNSPLHF	TGTGCCTCGCGGGCGGGGAGCTCCTATAATTCACCCCTCCACTTT
TRBV28	TRBJ1-6	TRBD1	-	CASGTGHSPLHF	TGTGCCAGCGGGACAGGGCATTCACCCCTCCACTTT
TRBV6-6	TRBJ2-3	-	-	CASTETSTQYF	TGTGCCAGCACCGAAACCAGTACGCAGTATTTT
TRBV13	TRBJ2-7	-	-	CASSLGDNSYEQYF	TGTGCCAGCAGCTTAGGGGACAACTCCTACGAGCAGTACTTC
TRBV25-1	TRBJ2-3	-	-	CASSEFAGRTDTQYF	TGTGCCAGCAGTGAATTCGCGGGGCGCACAGATACGCAGTATTTT
TRBV28	TRBJ1-4	TRBD1	-	CASSLDNRGLTNEKLFF	TGTGCCAGCAGTTTAGATAACAGGGGGCTCACTAATGAAAAACTGTTTTTT
TRBV27	TRBJ2-5	TRBD2	-	CASWGGWGQETQYF	TGTGCCAGCTGGGGAGGGTGGGGCCAAGAGACCCAGTACTTC
TRBV28	TRBJ2-7	TRBD1	-	CASTTGTGFSYEQYF	TGTGCCAGCACAACCGGGACAGGCTTCTCCTACGAGCAGTACTTC
TRBV6-1	TRBJ2-3	TRBD2	-	CASSEGPAGGTDTQYF	TGTGCCAGCAGTGAGGGACCAGCGGGAGGCACAGATACGCAGTATTTT
TRBV5-1	TRBJ2-2	-	-	CASSTGTLGTGELFF	TGCGCCAGCAGCACAGGGACCCTCGGCACCGGGGAGCTGTTTTTT
TRBV19	TRBJ2-3	-	few	CASSIDRDTQYF	TGTGCCAGTAGTATAGACAGAGATACGCAGTATTTT
TRBV5-6	TRBJ2-5	TRBD1	-	CASSLVQGAWGETQYF	TGTGCCAGCAGCTTGGTCCAGGGGGCCTGGGGAGAGACCCAGTACTTC
TRBV18	TRBJ2-3	-	once	CASSPPGGVGTDTQYF	TGTGCCAGCTCACCACCCGGCGGGGTGGGGACAGATACGCAGTATTTT
TRBV30	TRBJ2-4	-	-	CAWSVMGAGPIKNIQYF	TGTGCCTGGAGTGTTATGGGGGCGGGACCGATTAAAAACATTCAGTACTTC
TRBV27	TRBJ2-7	-	-	CASSFAGRYEQYF	TGTGCCAGCAGTTTTGCGGGAAGGTACGAGCAGTACTTC
TRBV7-3	TRBJ2-3	-	-	CASSLLANTDTQYF	TGTGCCAGCAGCTTACTAGCAAACACAGATACGCAGTATTTT
TRBV4-1	TRBJ1-2	-	few	CASSQLKGGYGYTF	TGCGCCAGCAGCCAGCTTAAAGGTGGCTATGGCTACACCTTC
TRBV11-2	TRBJ2-1	-	many	CASSLTPLNEQFF	TGTGCCAGCAGCTTAACGCCTCTCAATGAGCAGTTCTTC
TRBV28	TRBJ1-5	-	few	CASSPPTRVSNQPQHF	TGTGCCAGCAGTCCACCAACAAGGGTTAGCAATCAGCCCCAGCATTTT
TRBV4-1	TRBJ2-1	TRBD1	-	CASSHSGTGGALPYNEQFF	TGCGCCAGCAGCCATTCCGGGACAGGGGGCGCATTACCTTACAATGAGCAGTTCTTC
TRBV11-2	TRBJ1-1	-	-	CASSLETGNTEAFF	TGTGCCAGCAGCTTAGAGACAGGGAACACTGAAGCTTTCTTT
TRBV2	TRBJ1-4	-	few	CASNSGTRAEKLFF	TGTGCCAGTAATTCCGGGACGAGGGCTGAAAAACTGTTTTTT
TRBV18	TRBJ2-7	TRBD2	-	CASSPPVAGVSYEQYF	TGTGCCAGCTCACCACCGGTAGCGGGGGTCTCCTACGAGCAGTACTTC
TRBV11-3	TRBJ2-1	TRBD2	-	CASSLAPTSGTYNEQFF	TGTGCCAGCAGCTTAGCTCCGACTAGCGGGACCTACAATGAGCAGTTCTTC
TRBV7-8	TRBJ2-7	-	-	CASSLSGDGYEQYF	TGTGCCAGCAGCTTATCAGGGGACGGCTACGAGCAGTACTTC
TRBV9	TRBJ2-5	-	few	CASSVGGRDSETQYF	TGTGCCAGCAGCGTAGGGGGGCGGGATTCGGAGACCCAGTACTTC
TRBV27	TRBJ2-1	-	-	CASSSGTGSRSYNEQFF	TGTGCCAGCAGTTCTGGGACGGGTAGCCGTTCCTACAATGAGCAGTTCTTC
TRBV7-8	TRBJ2-7	TRBD2	-	CASSLAGRRYEQYF	TGTGCCAGCAGCTTAGCCGGGAGGCGCTACGAGCAGTACTTC
TRBV9	TRBJ1-2	-	-	CASSVAPTRAGTNYGYTF	TGTGCCAGCAGCGTAGCCCCCACCCGGGCAGGAACTAACTATGGCTACACCTTC
TRBV29-1	TRBJ2-3	-	-	CSVAGDTQYF	TGCAGCGTTGCTGGAGATACGCAGTATTTT
TRBV11-2	TRBJ2-1	-	-	CASSREGEYNEQFF	TGTGCCAGCAGCCGGGAAGGGGAATACAATGAGCAGTTCTTC